These 24 T cell receptor beta chains were sequenced from one sample in a study of blood T cell repertoires in COVID-19. Measured with immunoSEQ multiplex PCR; TCRdb has only the in-frame clones, and not every one. The profile covers roughly 200,000 clones, with 75% to 90% appearing a single time and approximately 11% taken by the ten largest. Material for sequencing was peripheral blood. The receptors here all came from a human donor with active or convalescent COVID-19. The donor label of this sample is uncertain.

The V and J genes are TRBV7-2 and TRBJ1-2; 9 nucleotides match TRBD1. This CDR3 comprises 15 residues. CDR1 and CDR2 from the germline V gene are SGHTA and FQGNSA. The ends lost 5 bases at V and 4 bases at J; junction bases unmatched: 8. The CDR3 DNA follows: TGTGCCAGCAGCCTAGGCGGGACAGGGATCTATGGCTACACCTTC. This gives the protein CASSLGGTGIYGYTF.

This clone was recorded a few times. The chain combines TRBV24-1 with TRBJ1-1, with 7 bases that match TRBD1. CDR1 is KGHDR, CDR2 SFDVKD, per germline. V was pared by 7 bases and J by 8 bases, with 9 bases of the junction left unmatched. The CDR3 is 13 residues long. The DNA for the CDR3 is TGTGCCACCAGACAGGGGCCCGCCACCGAAGCTTTCTTT. Translation gives CATRQGPATEAFF.

The J gene is TRBJ2-7, the V gene TRBV30, with 10 bases fitting TRBD1. CDR3 size: 14 residues. The junction had 13 bases not matched to a gene; V was cut back by 5 bases and J by 9 bases. CDR1 is GTSNPN, CDR2 SVGIG, per germline (reference sequence). The CDR3: CAWVPGQGFTGQYF. The CDR3 nucleotides are TGTGCCTGGGTACCGGGACAGGGGTTTACGGGGCAGTACTTC.

The gene calls are TRBV5-4 and TRBJ2-2; TRBD1 agrees at 7 bases. This CDR3 spans 16 amino acids. J was trimmed by 0 bases and V by 1 base; bases with no gene match: 3. Germline CDR1 reads SGHNT; CDR2 reads YYREEE (reference sequence). Here the CDR3 reads CASSLYQGANTGELFF. The DNA for the CDR3 is TGTGCCAGCAGCTTGTACCAGGGGGCGAACACCGGGGAGCTGTTTTTT.

This clone appeared once. This CDR3 is CASSSRTGWMETQYF. The CDR3 nucleotides read TGTGCCAGTAGTAGCAGGACAGGGTGGATGGAGACCCAGTACTTC. The chain carries TRBV19 and TRBJ2-5, with 8 bases identical to TRBD1. This CDR3 is 15 amino acids long. Germline values: CDR1 LNHDA, CDR2 SQIVND (reference sequence). V lost 4 bases to trimming and J lost 5 bases; unmatched junction nucleotides: 9.

The gene calls are TRBV28 and TRBJ1-6, with TRBD1 matching over 9 bases. Germline V gene sequence: CDR1 MDHEN, CDR2 SYDVKM. The CDR3 contains 17 residues. With 1 base clipped from V and 6 bases from J, the junction kept 7 bases outside the gene matches. CDR3 DNA sequence: TGTGCCAGCAGTTTATTAAGGGACAGGGTCTCTAATTCACCCCTCCACTTT. It specifies CASSLLRDRVSNSPLHF.

The chain couples TRBV20-1 to TRBJ2-7; 7 positions match TRBD2. Germline V gene lookup returns CDR1 DFQATT and CDR2 SNEGSKA (reference sequence). This CDR3 spans 15 amino acids. Losses at the gene ends were 3 bases for V and 0 bases for J; bases not matched to a gene: 8. CDR3 coding DNA: TGCAGTGCTAGTCCCCCTAGCGGACACTCCTACGAGCAGTACTTC. Its translation: CSASPPSGHSYEQYF.

This clone was counted a single time. The rearrangement uses TRBV29-1 and TRBJ1-2; D perhaps matches TRBD1 (5 bases). The germline gives CDR1 SQVTM, CDR2 ANQGSEA. This CDR3 spans 13 amino acids. Trimming took 0 bases from V and 8 from J, leaving 13 bases between them. The CDR3 region has the DNA TGCAGCGTTGAAGACAGGGTGGAGAGGGGCTACACCTTC. Amino acid sequence: CSVEDRVERGYTF.

This chain links TRBV29-1 with TRBJ1-5; TRBD1 is a possible D gene (6 bases). Germline CDR1 is SQVTM and CDR2 is ANQGSEA. V lost 4 bases to trimming and J lost 4 bases, with 11 bases between them. CDR3 length: 13 amino acids. This chain's CDR3 is CSVVQGSNQPQHF. In DNA form, the CDR3 reads TGCAGCGTTGTACAGGGTTCGAATCAGCCCCAGCATTTT.

This clone is a singleton in its sample. V and J are TRBV11-2 and TRBJ1-1; possibly TRBD1 for D (5 bases). CDR1 is SGHAT and CDR2 is FQNNGV in the germline V gene. The CDR3 consists of 14 residues. The V end lost 3 bases, the J end lost 3 bases, and 11 bases lay between the germline ends. The CDR3 is CASSFPTEHTEAFF. The CDR3 DNA reads TGTGCCAGCAGCTTCCCGACAGAACACACTGAAGCTTTCTTT. The full variable domain, with the rest looked up from reference TRBV11-2 and TRBJ1-1, is EAGVAQSPRYKIIEKRQSVAFWCNPISGHATLYWYQQILGQGPKLLIQFQNNGVVDDSQLPKDRFSAERLKGVDSTLKIQPAKLEDSAVYLCASSFPTEHTEAFFGQGTRLTVV.

The chain recombines TRBV29-1 with TRBJ1-1; 9 nucleotides line up with TRBD1. V was pared by 7 bases and J by 4 bases, with 7 bases of the junction left unmatched. This CDR3 is 13 amino acids long. Germline V CDR1 and CDR2: SQVTM, ANQGSEA. Here the CDR3 DNA reads TGCAGCGGACAACAGGGGGCGACCACTGAAGCTTTCTTT. Amino acids: CSGQQGATTEAFF.

This sequence joins TRBV29-1 and TRBJ1-2; D is unclear. CDR1 and CDR2 from the germline V gene are SQVTM and ANQGSEA. This CDR3 has 12 amino acids. V lost 1 base to trimming and J lost 4 bases, with 7 bases between them. This chain's CDR3 is CSVEGAFYGYTF. The CDR3 DNA reads TGCAGCGTTGAAGGGGCTTTCTATGGCTACACCTTC.

The chain recombines TRBV7-2 with TRBJ2-5; 7 bases fit TRBD2. CDR1 and CDR2 (germline): SGHTA, FQGNSA. J gave up 2 bases and V 1 base, and 7 bases lay outside the gene matches. The CDR3 spans 16 residues. The CDR3 sequence: CASSLVAGARQETQYF. DNA of the CDR3: TGTGCCAGCAGCTTAGTCGCGGGAGCACGTCAAGAGACCCAGTACTTC.

This chain links TRBV28 with TRBJ2-7, with 9 positions matching TRBD2. The CDR3 totals 18 residues. Per the germline V gene, CDR1 is MDHEN and CDR2 is SYDVKM. The V segment lost 5 bases and the J segment 5 bases; nucleotides outside the gene matches: 19. The CDR3 region has the DNA TGTGCCAGCAGTCCACCACCGGGTAGCGGGAGCCGAGGGAACGAGCAGTACTTC. Its translation is CASSPPPGSGSRGNEQYF.

The V gene is TRBV3-1 (or the pseudogene TRBV3-2), the J gene TRBJ2-4; 8 bases agree with TRBD2. The CDR3 is made up of 15 amino acids. The V segment lost 1 base and the J segment 7 bases; nucleotides outside the gene matches: 6. Germline values: CDR1 LGHDT, CDR2 YNNKEL (reference sequence). CDR3 residues: CASSQAPLAGNIQYF. Written as DNA, the CDR3 is TGTGCCAGCAGCCAAGCCCCTCTAGCGGGTAACATTCAGTACTTC.

The gene calls are TRBV3-1 (or the pseudogene TRBV3-2) and TRBJ2-7; unclear D gene. Germline CDR1 and CDR2: LGHDT and YNNKEL (reference sequence). This CDR3 is 14 amino acids long. The V end lost 2 bases, the J end lost 3 bases, and 11 bases lay between the germline ends. CDR3 in DNA: TGTGCCAGCAGCCAAAGCCATACTCACTACGAGCAGTACTTC. This codes for CASSQSHTHYEQYF.

This clone has just one count. The chain carries TRBV3-1 (or the pseudogene TRBV3-2) and TRBJ2-1; D might be TRBD1 (6 bases). The CDR3 is 12 residues long. Trimming took off 3 bases at V and 11 bases at J, with 11 bases between the two ends. Germline assignment: CDR1 LGHDT and CDR2 YNNKEL (reference sequence). DNA for the CDR3: TGTGCCAGCAGCCAGGAAACAGGGCAGCAGTTCTTC. Residues: CASSQETGQQFF.

J is TRBJ2-1 and V is TRBV9, with D maybe TRBD1 (6 bases). Per the germline V gene, CDR1 is SGDLS and CDR2 is YYNGEE. The CDR3 spans 14 residues. Trimming left V 0 bases short and J 7 bases short, with 11 bases between. The CDR3 protein is CASSVGGPWNEQFF. The CDR3 DNA reads as TGTGCCAGCAGCGTAGGGGGGCCCTGGAATGAGCAGTTCTTC.

V usage is TRBV28 and J usage is TRBJ1-5; TRBD1 matches at 8 bases. The germline gives CDR1 MDHEN, CDR2 SYDVKM. The CDR3 totals 16 residues. V dropped 8 bases and J dropped 0; count of bases not matched to a gene: 9. The chain's CDR3 is CASLVGTGYSNQPQHF. The CDR3 bases are TGTGCCAGCCTTGTAGGGACAGGTTATAGCAATCAGCCCCAGCATTTT.

The chain recombines TRBV3-1 (or the pseudogene TRBV3-2) with TRBJ2-1, with 11 bases aligning to TRBD2. Looked up from germline, CDR1 is LGHDT and CDR2 is YNNKEL (reference sequence). V gave up 0 bases and J gave up 7 bases; unmatched junction bases: 5. This CDR3 has 16 amino acids. CDR3 in amino acids: CASSQDWTSGRNEQFF. The DNA for the CDR3 is TGTGCCAGCAGCCAAGATTGGACTAGCGGGCGTAATGAGCAGTTCTTC.

The chain has TRBV18 and TRBJ1-5, with D perhaps matching TRBD1 (5 bases). Between the trimmed V and J ends, which lost 3 bases and 7 bases, there was a span of 16 bases. The CDR3 is 15 residues long. Per the germline V gene, CDR1 is KGHSH and CDR2 is LQKENI. The CDR3 is CASSPSGHLTQPQHF. In nucleotides, the CDR3 is TGTGCCAGCTCACCCTCAGGACATCTGACCCAGCCCCAGCATTTT.

The chain couples TRBV9 to TRBJ2-2; 9 bases match TRBD1. Germline lookup yields CDR1 SGDLS and CDR2 YYNGEE. The CDR3 totals 15 residues. V shed 5 bases and J 2 bases; nucleotides not matched to a gene: 4. CDR3 sequence reads: CASRGTGLNTGELFF. In DNA, the CDR3 is TGTGCCAGCAGGGGGACAGGGCTTAACACCGGGGAGCTGTTTTTT.

The CDR3 DNA reads as TGTGCCAGCAGCTTATTTTGGCGGGAGATAGGCGGGGAGCTGTTTTTT. The encoded protein is CASSLFWREIGGELFF. The chain recombines TRBV7-2 with TRBJ2-2; 7 nucleotides match TRBD2. CDR3 length equals 16 residues. CDR1 SGHTA and CDR2 FQGNSA come from the germline V gene. Trimming took 2 bases from V and 7 from J; bases not matched to a gene: 10.

The CDR3 bases are TGCGCCAGCAGCTTGCGCCCGGCAGCGGGGGGTACAGATACGCAGTATTTT. Its protein product is CASSLRPAAGGTDTQYF. The chain recombines TRBV5-1 with TRBJ2-3; 9 nucleotides agree with TRBD2. CDR3 length equals 17 residues. Germline-derived CDR1 and CDR2 are SGHRS and YFSETQ. V shed 1 base, J shed 3 bases, and the junction held 9 bases outside the gene matches.